Sequencing of this T cell receptor beta chain was carried out in a study of immune cell composition in non-small cell lung cancer. Study-level background: Histologic subtype was mainly adenocarcinoma or squamous cell carcinoma. Study findings and constraints: It was not proven that tumour-reactive clones equal dominant tumour-associated clones. Smoking pack-years did not significantly correlate with tumour TCR-beta clonality. Top 10 clone scores and clonality were higher in squamous than adenocarcinoma.

This clone has only a few counts. The antigen remains undetermined. Repertoires were generated with immunoSEQ multiplex PCR, while TCRdb's copy carries only in-frame clones and drops some. The sample records 2,500 to 3,500 clones, around 72% being singletons. The germline CDR1 and CDR2 sequences are SGHTA and FQGTGA. Trimming cost V 3 bases and J 0 bases, with 8 bases left between them. The CDR3 totals 15 residues. The source is a human donor with non-small cell lung cancer. Sequencing was performed on lung tumor tissue. The J gene is TRBJ2-2, the V gene TRBV7-3; a possible D gene is TRBD2 (5 bases). CDR3 DNA sequence: TGTGCCAGCAGCTTGACGGGGTCGAACACCGGGGAGCTGTTTTTT. Protein: CASSLTGSNTGELFF.